This T cell receptor (beta chain) stems from a study of cytomegalovirus exposure and HLA in healthy donors. Overall study results and limits: A later analysis reportedly identified an Asian-associated ancestry cluster as carrying fewer N-insertions than the approximately 670-donor mean. Upon later analysis, TCR association rates were observed to vary by HLA locus, being highest for DRB1 and lowest for HLA-C.

To note about this clone: What it recognizes is unknown.

Use of 60 Vbeta and 13 Jbeta primers characterized the PCR. The method was immunoSEQ multiplex PCR; TCRdb's version includes in-frame clones alone and lacks a portion of them. The table includes fewer than 200,000 clones, more than 85% detected once. Healthy bone marrow donors supplied every sample. The CDR3 is 14 residues long. CDR1 and CDR2 from the germline V gene are MNHNS and SASEGT. The clonotype originates from a girl younger than two in good health and CMV-seronegative. The rearrangement links TRBV6-1 to TRBJ2-5, with 7 positions matching TRBD2. TRBJ2-7 explains the end of the DNA better; the J call may be wrong. Sequenced material: PBMCs. CDR3 loop: CASQVGRPAYEQYF. In DNA form, the CDR3 reads TGTGCCAGCCAGGTCGGGAGGCCTGCCTACGAGCAGTACTTC.